This record concerns one T cell receptor beta chain sequence. In the study's own analysis: The authors estimated nucleated cell counts from reference gene primer amplification. Using immunoSEQ multiplex PCR, the repertoire was profiled, and TCRdb retains in-frame clones only, with some absent. The V and J calls and clone size come from that table; D and trimming were worked out from the DNA. The table includes about 480,000 clones, 70% to 90% detected once. The study drew participants aged roughly 18 to 95 years from some 24 US areas. V was clipped by 0 bases and J by 4 bases, with 10 bases between them. Germline V CDR1 and CDR2: SGDLS, YYNGEE. This CDR3 has 14 residues. This sample is part of a study of blood T cell repertoires in COVID-19. Study-level background: PBMCs, B-cell-depleted T cells, or T cells provided the cDNA or gDNA that made up the material.

This clonotype was sampled from a woman aged 60-75 years who had recovered from COVID-19. This chain links TRBV9 with TRBJ1-2, with D possibly TRBD1 on 6 matching bases. Sequences were obtained from PBMCs or T cells enriched from blood (not recorded which). CDR3 DNA sequence: TGTGCCAGCAGCGTAGTTGGGACAAGCTATGGCTACACCTTC. Its translation is CASSVVGTSYGYTF. The full variable domain, completed using reference TRBV9 and TRBJ1-2, is DSGVTQTPKHLITATGQRVTLRCSPRSGDLSVYWYQQSLDQGLQFLIQYYNGEERAKGNILERFSAQQFPDLHSELNLSSLELGDSALYFCASSVVGTSYGYTFGSGTRLTVV.